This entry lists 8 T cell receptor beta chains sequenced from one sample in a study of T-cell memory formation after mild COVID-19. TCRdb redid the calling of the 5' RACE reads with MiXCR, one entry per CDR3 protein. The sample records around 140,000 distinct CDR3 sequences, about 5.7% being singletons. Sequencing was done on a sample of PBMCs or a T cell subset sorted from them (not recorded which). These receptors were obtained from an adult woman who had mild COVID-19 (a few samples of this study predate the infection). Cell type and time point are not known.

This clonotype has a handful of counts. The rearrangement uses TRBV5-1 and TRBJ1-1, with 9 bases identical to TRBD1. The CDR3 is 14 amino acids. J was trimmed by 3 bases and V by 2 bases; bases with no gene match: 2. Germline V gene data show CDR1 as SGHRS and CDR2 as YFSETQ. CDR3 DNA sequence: TGCGCCAGCAGCTTACAGGGGGCCTACACTGAAGCTTTCTTT. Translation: CASSLQGAYTEAFF. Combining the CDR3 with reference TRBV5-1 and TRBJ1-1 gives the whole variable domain KAGVTQTPRYLIKTRGQQVTLSCSPISGHRSVSWYQQTPGQGLQFLFEYFSETQRNKGNFPGRFSGRQFSNSRSEMNVSTLELGDSALYLCASSLQGAYTEAFFGQGTRLTVV.

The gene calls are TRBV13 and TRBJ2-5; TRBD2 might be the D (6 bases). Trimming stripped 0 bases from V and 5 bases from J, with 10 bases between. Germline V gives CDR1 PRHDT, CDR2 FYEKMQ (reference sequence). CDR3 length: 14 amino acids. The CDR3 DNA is TGTGCCAGCAGCTTAGGCCTCCGGGGGGAGACCCAGTACTTC. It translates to CASSLGLRGETQYF.

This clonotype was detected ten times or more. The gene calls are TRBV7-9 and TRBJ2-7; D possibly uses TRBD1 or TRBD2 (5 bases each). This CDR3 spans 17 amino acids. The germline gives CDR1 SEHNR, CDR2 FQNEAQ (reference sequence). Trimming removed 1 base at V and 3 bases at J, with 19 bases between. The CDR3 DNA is TGTGCCAGCAGCTTAGGCTATCTTACCGGGACCCTCTACGAGCAGTACTTC. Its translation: CASSLGYLTGTLYEQYF.

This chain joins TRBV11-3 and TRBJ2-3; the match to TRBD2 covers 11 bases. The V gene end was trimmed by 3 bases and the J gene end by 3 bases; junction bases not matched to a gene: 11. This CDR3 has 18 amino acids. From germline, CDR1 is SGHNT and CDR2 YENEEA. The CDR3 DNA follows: TGTGCCAGCAGCTTGACAGGGTATGGGACTAGCGGAACAGATACGCAGTATTTT. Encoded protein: CASSLTGYGTSGTDTQYF. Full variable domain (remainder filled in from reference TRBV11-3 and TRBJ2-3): EAGVVQSPRYKIIEKKQPVAFWCNPISGHNTLYWYLQNLGQGPELLIRYENEEAVDDSQLPKDRFSAERLKGVDSTLKIQPAELGDSAVYLCASSLTGYGTSGTDTQYFGPGTRLTVL.

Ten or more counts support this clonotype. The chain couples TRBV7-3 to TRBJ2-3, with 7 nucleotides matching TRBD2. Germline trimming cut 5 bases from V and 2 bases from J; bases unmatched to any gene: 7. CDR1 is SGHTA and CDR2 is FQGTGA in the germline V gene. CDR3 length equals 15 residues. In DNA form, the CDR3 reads TGTGCCAGCAGCGACGACGGGGACTACACAGATACGCAGTATTTT. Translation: CASSDDGDYTDTQYF.

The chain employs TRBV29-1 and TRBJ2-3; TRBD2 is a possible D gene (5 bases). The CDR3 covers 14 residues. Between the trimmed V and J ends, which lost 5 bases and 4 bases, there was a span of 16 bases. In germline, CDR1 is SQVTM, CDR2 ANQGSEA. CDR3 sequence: CSVSTGLGADTQYF. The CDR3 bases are TGCAGCGTTTCGACGGGGTTGGGTGCAGATACGCAGTATTTT.

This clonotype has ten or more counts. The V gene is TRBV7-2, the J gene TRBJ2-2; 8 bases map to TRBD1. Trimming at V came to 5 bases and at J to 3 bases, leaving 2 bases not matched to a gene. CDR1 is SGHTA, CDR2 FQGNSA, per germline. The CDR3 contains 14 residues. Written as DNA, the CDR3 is TGTGCCAGCAGCCCGGGACAGGACACCGGGGAGCTGTTTTTT. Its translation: CASSPGQDTGELFF.

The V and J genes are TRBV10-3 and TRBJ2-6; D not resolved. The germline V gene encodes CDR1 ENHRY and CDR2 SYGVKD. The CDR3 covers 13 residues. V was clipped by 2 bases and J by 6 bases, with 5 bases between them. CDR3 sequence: CAISEATANVLTF. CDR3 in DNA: TGTGCCATCAGTGAGGCGACGGCCAACGTCCTGACTTTC.